These T cell receptor beta chains were read from a single sample in a study of cytomegalovirus exposure and HLA in healthy donors. Using immunoSEQ multiplex PCR, the repertoire was profiled, and TCRdb retains in-frame clones only, with some absent. This sample carries some 200,000 clones, 80% of them seen once, and the ten largest clones take 6.3%. Material for sequencing was PBMCs. The origin of the receptors is a man in his forties or fifties in good health and CMV-seropositive. Each CDR3 is given with its conserved first and last residue. The order of the fields is D gene, J gene, CDR3 length, V gene, CDR3 protein, CDR3 DNA. D genes are given only for firm matches.

>NA|TRBJ1-3|14|TRBV30
CAWRDRGVLNTIYF
TGTGCCTGGCGGGACCGGGGGGTTTTAAACACCATATATTTT
>TRBD1|TRBJ2-7|15|TRBV5-1
CASSSMGGQGNEQYF
TGCGCCAGCAGCTCCATGGGGGGACAGGGAAACGAGCAGTACTTC
>NA|TRBJ2-7|12|TRBV19
CASSSGGGEQYF
TGTGCCAGTAGTTCAGGAGGAGGGGAGCAGTACTTC
>TRBD1|TRBJ2-5|16|TRBV10-1
CASSEAGQGAKETQYF
TGCGCCAGCAGTGAGGCGGGACAGGGGGCGAAGGAGACCCAGTACTTC
>NA|TRBJ1-6|15|TRBV2
CASRDTGHDNSPLHF
TGTGCCAGCAGGGACACGGGACACGATAATTCACCCCTCCACTTT
>NA|TRBJ2-1|17|TRBV7-2
CASSYSIRRGLWNEQFF
TGTGCCAGCAGCTATTCTATCCGGCGGGGGCTATGGAATGAGCAGTTCTTC
>TRBD2|TRBJ2-7|15|TRBV7-2
CASSRTSDRGYEQYF
TGTGCCAGCAGCCGGACTAGCGACCGGGGATACGAGCAGTACTTC
>TRBD2|TRBJ2-5|13|TRBV28
CASSEREGETQYF
TGTGCCAGCAGTGAGCGGGAAGGAGAGACCCAGTACTTC
>NA|TRBJ2-7|13|TRBV5-4
CASSLGHAYEQYF
TGTGCCAGCAGCTTGGGACATGCCTACGAGCAGTACTTC
>NA|TRBJ2-7|14|TRBV10-3
CAITRVSLSYEQYF
TGTGCCATCACTCGGGTGAGCCTATCCTACGAGCAGTACTTC
>NA|TRBJ1-5|14|TRBV7-9
CASSLGGVNQPQHF
TGTGCCAGCAGCTTAGGGGGAGTGAATCAGCCCCAGCATTTT
>TRBD2|TRBJ2-1|16|TRBV7-8
CASSPRRGETYNEQFF
TGTGCCAGCAGCCCCAGGCGGGGGGAAACCTACAATGAGCAGTTCTTC
>NA|TRBJ1-5|13|TRBV4-3
CASSQERGQPQHF
TGCGCCAGCAGCCAAGAAAGGGGTCAGCCCCAGCATTTT
>NA|TRBJ2-1|15|TRBV27
CASSFLNQLALEQFF
TGTGCCAGCAGTTTTCTAAACCAACTAGCCCTAGAGCAGTTCTTC
>NA|TRBJ2-3|15|TRBV29-1
CSVVGGGGSTDTQYF
TGCAGCGTTGTCGGAGGGGGGGGTAGCACAGATACGCAGTATTTT
>NA|TRBJ2-3|15|TRBV18
CASSPPGKPTDTQYF
TGTGCCAGCTCACCCCCGGGTAAACCCACAGATACGCAGTATTTT
>NA|TRBJ1-2|13|TRBV7-9
CASSLIRNYGYTF
TGTGCCAGCAGCTTGATACGGAACTATGGCTACACCTTC